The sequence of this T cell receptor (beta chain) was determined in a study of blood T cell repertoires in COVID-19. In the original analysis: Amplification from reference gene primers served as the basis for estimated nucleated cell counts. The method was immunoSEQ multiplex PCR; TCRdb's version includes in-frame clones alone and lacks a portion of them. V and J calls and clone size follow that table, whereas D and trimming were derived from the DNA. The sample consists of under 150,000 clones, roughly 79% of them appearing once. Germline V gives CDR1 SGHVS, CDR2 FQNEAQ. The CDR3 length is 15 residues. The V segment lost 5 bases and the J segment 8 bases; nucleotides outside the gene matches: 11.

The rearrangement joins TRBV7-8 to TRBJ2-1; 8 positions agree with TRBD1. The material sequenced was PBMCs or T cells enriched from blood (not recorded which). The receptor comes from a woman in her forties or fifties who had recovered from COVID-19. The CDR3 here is CASSPDRVRIDEQFF. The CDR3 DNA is TGTGCCAGCAGCCCGGACAGGGTAAGGATCGATGAGCAGTTCTTC.